This T cell receptor beta chain was recovered during a study of blood T cell repertoires in COVID-19 (dated by TCRdb to the early 2020s). For context, the study as a whole: Samples from collaborators originated in the United States, Italy and Spain and spanned both the acute and convalescent phases of COVID-19. Where available, HLA class I and class II types were taken from metadata supplied by the sample provider and were not determined by assay-based typing. Nearly every sample came with metadata listing a de-identified subject ID, COVID-19 status, age in years and sex. Deeply sampled blood TCRbeta repertoires from subjects exposed to, actively infected with, or recovered from COVID-19 were included in the dataset. The prospective study material was composed of cDNA or gDNA derived from T cells, B-cell-depleted T cells, or PBMCs. The samples were drawn from two sources: the first 160 participants of the ongoing ImmuneRACE study, and about 1,300 subjects contributed by 6 global collaborators. The repertoires were released in a freely available public database meant as a resource for research on the immune response to SARS-CoV-2. What the work shows at the level of the full study, not this receptor alone: The quantity of clinical and demographic metadata differed by source and by participant and was supplied without curation.

Each collaborating institution followed its own protocols to collect whole blood in K2EDTA tubes. For TCRbeta analysis, collaborators shipped samples as frozen whole blood, isolated PBMCs, or DNA extracted from either of those sample types. Concerning this clone: Its antigen is not yet known. Per-base qualities were not stored, and no clone one base away is much larger.

The CDR3 runs 15 residues from the cysteine to the phenylalanine. Of all the DNA, just the CDR3 is kept, 45 bases in frame from base 1. From a lookup of the germline V gene, CDR1 and CDR2 are KGHSH and LQKENI. Trimming accounts for 2 bases at V and 0 bases at J, while the number of junction bases matched to no gene is 1. The immunoSEQ Assay, a bias-controlled multiplex PCR, was used to amplify TCRbeta CDR3 regions from genomic DNA. The source study handled its data this way. The number of nucleated cells in each sample was estimated by amplification of reference gene primers within the assay. To quantify the absolute abundance of each unique TCRbeta CDR3 rearrangement, sequence reads were collapsed and filtered. For each sample, productive Simpson clonality was calculated as the square root of Simpson's diversity index over productive rearrangements. TCRdb carries this immuneACCESS record with in-frame sequences only. Its versions omit some clonotypes, under half of them owing to an unresolved V gene in the studies checked, with the rest unexplained. The V and J calls and clone size come from that table; D and trimming were worked out from the DNA. The sample table records 150,000 to 200,000 clones; more than 85% of these occur just once. Clones ranked in the top ten supply roughly 2.9% of the sample.

The sequenced material came from peripheral blood. This TCR was recovered from a woman aged 25-40 years with active or convalescent COVID-19. The sequence links TRBV18 to TRBJ2-7, with 10 central nucleotides matching TRBD2. The CDR3 here reads CASSPASGSSYEQYF. The nucleotides read TGTGCCAGCTCACCAGCTAGCGGGAGCTCCTACGAGCAGTACTTC.